The sequence of this T cell receptor beta chain was determined in a study of T cell repertoires in aging, cancer and after chemotherapy. Overall study context: Donors were grouped into six age bands spanning 30 or younger through 70 or older. Notes on the study in general: Loss of evenness, beyond lost richness, contributed to age-related TCR diversity decline in cancer patients. The repertoire data cannot show anything about immunological memory following chemotherapy.

TCR beta rearrangements were amplified from peripheral blood genomic DNA. This CDR3 comprises 18 residues. J was trimmed by 0 bases and V by 5 bases; bases with no gene match: 14. Germline-derived CDR1 and CDR2 are LNHDA and SQIVND (reference sequence). This clonotype was seen only a few times. Antigen specificity is unknown. TRB rearrangements spanning V, D and J were amplified using mixed TRB-A/B primers. TCRdb processed the multiplex PCR reads anew with MiXCR; each CDR3 protein has one entry. The sample carries about 2,300 distinct CDR3 sequences, around 24% recorded once. This TCR was recovered from a human donor with a solid tumor. The chain couples TRBV19 to TRBJ2-3; 7 nucleotides line up with TRBD2. The sequenced sample was blood. The CDR3 nucleotides read TGTGCCAGTAGTGGCCAGGCGGGAGTGAGGGCTAGCACAGATACGCAGTATTTT. It is translated as CASSGQAGVRASTDTQYF.